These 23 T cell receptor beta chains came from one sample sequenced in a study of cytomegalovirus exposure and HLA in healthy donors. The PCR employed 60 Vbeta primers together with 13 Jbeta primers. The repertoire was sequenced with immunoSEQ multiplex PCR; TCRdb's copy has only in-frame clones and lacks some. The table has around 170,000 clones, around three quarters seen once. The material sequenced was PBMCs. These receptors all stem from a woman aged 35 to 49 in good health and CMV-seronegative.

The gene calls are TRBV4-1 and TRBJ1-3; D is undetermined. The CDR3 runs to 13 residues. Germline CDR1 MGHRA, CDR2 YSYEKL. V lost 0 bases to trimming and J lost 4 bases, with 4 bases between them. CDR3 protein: CASSQDGGNTIYF. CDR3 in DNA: TGCGCCAGCAGCCAAGATGGCGGAAACACCATATATTTT.

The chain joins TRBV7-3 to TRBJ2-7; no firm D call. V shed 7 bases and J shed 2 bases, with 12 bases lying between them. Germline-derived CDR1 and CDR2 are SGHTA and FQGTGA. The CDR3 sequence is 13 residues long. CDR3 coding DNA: TGTGCCAGCACCCTTACACCAACCTACGAGCAGTACTTC. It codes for CASTLTPTYEQYF.

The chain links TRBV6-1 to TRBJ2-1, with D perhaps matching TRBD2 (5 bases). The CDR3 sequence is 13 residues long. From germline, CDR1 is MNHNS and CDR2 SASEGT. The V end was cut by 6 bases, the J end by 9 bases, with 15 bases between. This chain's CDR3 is CASSPTSLSEQFF. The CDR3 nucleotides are TGTGCCAGCAGCCCTACTAGTCTTAGTGAGCAGTTCTTC.

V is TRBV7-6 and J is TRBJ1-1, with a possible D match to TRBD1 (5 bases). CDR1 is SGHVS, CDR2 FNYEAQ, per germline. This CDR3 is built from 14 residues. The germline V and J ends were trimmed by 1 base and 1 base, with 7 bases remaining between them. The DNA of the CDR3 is TGTGCCAGCAGCTTAGAGGGGCAGAACACTGAAGCTTTCTTT. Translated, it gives CASSLEGQNTEAFF. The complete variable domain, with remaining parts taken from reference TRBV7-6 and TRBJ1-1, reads GAGVSQSPRYKVTKRGQDVALRCDPISGHVSLYWYRQALGQGPEFLTYFNYEAQQDKSGLPNDRFSAERPEGSISTLTIQRTEQRDSAMYRCASSLEGQNTEAFFGQGTRLTVV.

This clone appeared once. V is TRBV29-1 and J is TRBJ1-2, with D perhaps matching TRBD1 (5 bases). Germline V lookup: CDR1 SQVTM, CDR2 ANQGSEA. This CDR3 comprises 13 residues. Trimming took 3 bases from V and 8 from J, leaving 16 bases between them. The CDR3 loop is CSVDRVGGLGYTF. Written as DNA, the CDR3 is TGCAGCGTTGATAGGGTGGGGGGGTTGGGCTACACCTTC.

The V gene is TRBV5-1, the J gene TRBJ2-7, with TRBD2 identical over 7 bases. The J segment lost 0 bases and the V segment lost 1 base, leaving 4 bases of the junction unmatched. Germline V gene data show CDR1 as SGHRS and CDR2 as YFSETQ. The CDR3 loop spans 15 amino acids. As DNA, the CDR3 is TGCGCCAGCAGCTTGTTGGGGGGGAGCTCCTACGAGCAGTACTTC. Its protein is CASSLLGGSSYEQYF.

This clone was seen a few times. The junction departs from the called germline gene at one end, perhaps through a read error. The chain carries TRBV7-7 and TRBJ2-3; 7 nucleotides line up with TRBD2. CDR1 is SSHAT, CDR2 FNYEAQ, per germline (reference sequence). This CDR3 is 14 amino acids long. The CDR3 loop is CASSISGMADTQYF. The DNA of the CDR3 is TGTGCTAGCAGCATAAGCGGGATGGCAGATACGCAGTATTTT.

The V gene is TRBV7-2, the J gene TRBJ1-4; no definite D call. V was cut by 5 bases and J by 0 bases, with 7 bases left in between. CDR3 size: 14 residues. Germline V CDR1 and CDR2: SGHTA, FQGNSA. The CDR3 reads CASSPQATNEKLFF. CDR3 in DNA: TGTGCCAGCAGCCCTCAGGCAACTAATGAAAAACTGTTTTTT.

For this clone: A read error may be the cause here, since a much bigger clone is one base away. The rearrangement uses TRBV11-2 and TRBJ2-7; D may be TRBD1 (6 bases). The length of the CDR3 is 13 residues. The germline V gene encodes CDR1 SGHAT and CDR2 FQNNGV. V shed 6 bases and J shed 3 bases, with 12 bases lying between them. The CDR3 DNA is TGTGCCAGCAGTTATCCACAGGGCTACGAGCAGTACTTC. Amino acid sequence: CASSYPQGYEQYF. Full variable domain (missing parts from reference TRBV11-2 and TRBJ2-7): EAGVAQSPRYKIIEKRQSVAFWCNPISGHATLYWYQQILGQGPKLLIQFQNNGVVDDSQLPKDRFSAERLKGVDSTLKIQPAKLEDSAVYLCASSYPQGYEQYFGPGTRLTVT.

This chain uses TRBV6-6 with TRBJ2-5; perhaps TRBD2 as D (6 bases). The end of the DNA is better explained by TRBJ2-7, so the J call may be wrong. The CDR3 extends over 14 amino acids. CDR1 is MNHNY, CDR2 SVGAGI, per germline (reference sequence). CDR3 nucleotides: TGTGCCAGCAGTCATAGCGGATTACCCTACGAGCAGTACTTC. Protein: CASSHSGLPYEQYF.

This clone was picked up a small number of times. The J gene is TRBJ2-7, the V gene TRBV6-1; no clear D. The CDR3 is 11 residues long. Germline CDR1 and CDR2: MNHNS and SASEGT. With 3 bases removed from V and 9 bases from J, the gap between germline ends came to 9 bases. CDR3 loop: CASSEISGQYF. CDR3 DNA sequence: TGTGCCAGCAGTGAGATTTCAGGGCAGTACTTC.

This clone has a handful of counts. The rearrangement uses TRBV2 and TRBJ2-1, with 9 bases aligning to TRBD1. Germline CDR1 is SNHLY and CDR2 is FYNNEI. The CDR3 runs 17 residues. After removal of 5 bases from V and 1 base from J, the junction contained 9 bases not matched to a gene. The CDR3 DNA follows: TGTGCCAGCAGTCGGGACAGGGTGGTTTGGTCCTACAATGAGCAGTTCTTC. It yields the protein CASSRDRVVWSYNEQFF.

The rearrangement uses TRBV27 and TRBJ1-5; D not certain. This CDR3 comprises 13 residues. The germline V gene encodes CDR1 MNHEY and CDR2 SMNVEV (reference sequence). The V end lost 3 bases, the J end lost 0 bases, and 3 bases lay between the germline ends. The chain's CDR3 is CASSFRSNQPQHF. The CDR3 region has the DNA TGTGCCAGCAGTTTCCGTAGCAATCAGCCCCAGCATTTT.

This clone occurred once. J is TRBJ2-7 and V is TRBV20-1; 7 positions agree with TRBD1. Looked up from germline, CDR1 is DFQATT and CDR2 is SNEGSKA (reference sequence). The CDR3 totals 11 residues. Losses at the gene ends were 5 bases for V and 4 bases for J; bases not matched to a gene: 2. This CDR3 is CSAPTGYEQYF. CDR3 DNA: TGCAGTGCTCCGACAGGGTACGAGCAGTACTTC.

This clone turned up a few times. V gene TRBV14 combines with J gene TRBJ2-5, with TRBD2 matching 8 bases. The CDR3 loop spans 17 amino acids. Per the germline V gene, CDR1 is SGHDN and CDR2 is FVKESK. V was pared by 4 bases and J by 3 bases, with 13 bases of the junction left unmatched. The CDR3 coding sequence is TGTGCCAGCAGCCCCCTTTTGGCTAGCGGGCTTGAAGAGACCCAGTACTTC. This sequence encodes CASSPLLASGLEETQYF.

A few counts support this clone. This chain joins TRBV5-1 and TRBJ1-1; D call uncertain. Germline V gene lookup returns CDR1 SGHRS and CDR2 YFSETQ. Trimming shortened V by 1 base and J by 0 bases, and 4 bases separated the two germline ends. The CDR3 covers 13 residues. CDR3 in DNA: TGCGCCAGCAGCTTGTTAGTGAACACTGAAGCTTTCTTT. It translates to CASSLLVNTEAFF.

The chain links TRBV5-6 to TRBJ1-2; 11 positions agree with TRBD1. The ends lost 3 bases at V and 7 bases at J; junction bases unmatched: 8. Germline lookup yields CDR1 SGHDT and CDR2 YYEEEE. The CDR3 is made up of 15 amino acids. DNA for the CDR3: TGTGCCAGCAGCTCAAGCCTTGGACAGGGGGCTGGCTACACCTTC. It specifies CASSSSLGQGAGYTF. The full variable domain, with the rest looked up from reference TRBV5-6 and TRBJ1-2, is DAGVTQSPTHLIKTRGQQVTLRCSPKSGHDTVSWYQQALGQGPQFIFQYYEEEERQRGNFPDRFSGHQFPNYSSELNVNALLLGDSALYLCASSSSLGQGAGYTFGSGTRLTVV.

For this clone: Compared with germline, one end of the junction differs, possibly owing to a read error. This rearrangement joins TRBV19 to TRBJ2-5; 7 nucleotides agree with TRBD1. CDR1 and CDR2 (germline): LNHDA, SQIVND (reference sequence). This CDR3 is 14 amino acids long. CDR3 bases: TGTGCCAGTAGTTTAACAGGGGCCCAAGAGGCCCAGTACTTC. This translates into CASSLTGAQEAQYF.

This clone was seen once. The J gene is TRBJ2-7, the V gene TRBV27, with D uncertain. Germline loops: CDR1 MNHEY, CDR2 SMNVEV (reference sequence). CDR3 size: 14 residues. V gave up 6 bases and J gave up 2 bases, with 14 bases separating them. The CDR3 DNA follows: TGTGCCAGCAGCCCCACGGCGAGGCCCTACGAGCAGTACTTC. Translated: CASSPTARPYEQYF.

DNA for the CDR3: TGCGCCAGCAGCCAAGAGGGAGCCGGAACAGATACGCAGTATTTT. Residues: CASSQEGAGTDTQYF. The chain has TRBV4-3 and TRBJ2-3; tentative D call: TRBD2 (5 bases). The CDR3 loop spans 15 amino acids. Per germline, CDR1 LGHNA and CDR2 YSLEER. Trimming left V 0 bases short and J 3 bases short, with 10 bases between.

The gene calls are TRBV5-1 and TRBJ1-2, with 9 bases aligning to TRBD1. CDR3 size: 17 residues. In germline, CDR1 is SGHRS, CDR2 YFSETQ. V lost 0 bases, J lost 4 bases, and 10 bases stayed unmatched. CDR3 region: CASSLGGTGPLSYGYTF. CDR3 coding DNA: TGCGCCAGCAGCTTGGGAGGGACAGGGCCTCTCAGCTATGGCTACACCTTC.

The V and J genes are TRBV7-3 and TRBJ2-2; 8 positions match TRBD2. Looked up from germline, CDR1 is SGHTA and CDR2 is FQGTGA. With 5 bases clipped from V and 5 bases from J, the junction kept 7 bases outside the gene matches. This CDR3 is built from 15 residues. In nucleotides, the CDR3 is TGTGCCAGCAGCCCTCGGGGGGGGAGGACCGGGGAGCTGTTTTTT. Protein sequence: CASSPRGGRTGELFF.

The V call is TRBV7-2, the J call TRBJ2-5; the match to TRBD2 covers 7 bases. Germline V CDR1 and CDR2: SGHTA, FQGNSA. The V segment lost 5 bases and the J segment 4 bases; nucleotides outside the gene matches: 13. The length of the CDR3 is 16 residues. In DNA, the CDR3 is TGTGCCAGCAGCCCGCACGGAGCGGGACGCCGAGAGACCCAGTACTTC. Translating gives CASSPHGAGRRETQYF. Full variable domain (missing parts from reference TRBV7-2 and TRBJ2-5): GAGVSQSPSNKVTEKGKDVELRCDPISGHTALYWYRQSLGQGLEFLIYFQGNSAPDKSGLPSDRFSAERTGGSVSTLTIQRTQQEDSAVYLCASSPHGAGRRETQYFGPGTRLLVL.